The 10 T cell receptor beta chains listed next were all sequenced from one sample in a study of T cell changes during pregnancy in multiple sclerosis. The data were produced by immunoSEQ multiplex PCR, yet TCRdb's version contains in-frame clones alone and is incomplete. The sample includes some 71,000 clones, approximately 90% of them seen just once. This material consisted of peripheral blood, taken in the third trimester of pregnancy. Source of these receptors: a female donor with multiple sclerosis, enrolled in a pregnancy study.

The chain links TRBV20-1 to TRBJ2-1; 7 bases are shared with TRBD2. CDR3 length: 11 residues. CDR1 is DFQATT, CDR2 SNEGSKA, per germline (reference sequence). The CDR3 region has the DNA TGCAGCGGGGGGTACTACAATGAGCAGTTCTTC. Amino acids: CSGGYYNEQFF.

The rearrangement links TRBV9 to TRBJ2-3; a weak D match, TRBD2 (5 bases). This CDR3 is 17 amino acids long. The V gene's germline CDR1 is SGDLS and CDR2 YYNGEE. Trimming cost V 0 bases and J 2 bases, with 16 bases left between them. The CDR3 loop is CASSVGERNFYTDTQYF. CDR3 sequence (DNA): TGTGCCAGCAGCGTAGGGGAGAGGAACTTCTACACAGATACGCAGTATTTT.

The rearrangement joins TRBV30 to TRBJ1-3; 9 bases map to TRBD1. The CDR3 length is 17 residues. Germline assignment: CDR1 GTSNPN and CDR2 SVGIG (reference sequence). The V gene end was trimmed by 4 bases and the J gene end by 0 bases; junction bases not matched to a gene: 10. The CDR3 reads CAWTLRTGAFSGNTIYF. The CDR3 DNA reads TGTGCCTGGACCCTCCGGACAGGGGCGTTCTCTGGAAACACCATATATTTT.

V and J are TRBV27 and TRBJ1-2, with a tentative D call TRBD1 (6 bases). Trimming stripped 8 bases from V and 4 bases from J, with 11 bases between. Germline CDR1 and CDR2: MNHEY and SMNVEV (reference sequence). The CDR3 consists of 12 residues. The CDR3 nucleotides read TGTGCCAGCGGCGGACAGCGCTATGGCTACACCTTC. Its protein is CASGGQRYGYTF.

The chain has TRBV25-1 and TRBJ1-3; no definite D call. Germline CDR1 is MGHDK and CDR2 is SYGVNS. The CDR3 totals 16 residues. The V end lost 8 bases, the J end lost 0 bases, and 17 bases lay between the germline ends. The CDR3 protein is CASAGAGGLSGNTIYF. CDR3 sequence (DNA): TGTGCCAGCGCTGGCGCCGGAGGGCTCTCTGGAAACACCATATATTTT.

V is TRBV4-1 and J is TRBJ2-7; 7 bases are shared with TRBD1. Germline V gene data show CDR1 as MGHRA and CDR2 as YSYEKL. Losses at the gene ends were 3 bases for V and 4 bases for J; bases not matched to a gene: 12. This CDR3 has 16 residues. The CDR3 spells CASSQRTGTAPYEQYF. The CDR3 bases are TGCGCCAGCAGCCAGCGAACCGGGACAGCACCATACGAGCAGTACTTC.

The chain employs TRBV13 and TRBJ1-6; D may be TRBD1 (6 bases). The V gene lost 6 bases and the J gene lost 9 bases, with 9 bases spanning the gap. Germline CDR1 PRHDT, CDR2 FYEKMQ (reference sequence). CDR3 length equals 12 residues. The CDR3 loop reads CASSVRGSPLHF. The CDR3 nucleotides read TGTGCCAGCAGTGTCAGGGGTTCACCCCTCCACTTT.

This chain joins TRBV28 and TRBJ1-4; TRBD1 might be the D (5 bases). The CDR3 is 16 amino acids. Looked up from germline, CDR1 is MDHEN and CDR2 is SYDVKM. The germline V and J ends were trimmed by 6 bases and 0 bases, with 14 bases remaining between them. The CDR3 sequence is CASSPWTISTNEKLFF. The CDR3 DNA reads as TGTGCCAGCAGCCCCTGGACAATCTCAACTAATGAAAAACTGTTTTTT.

The rearrangement uses TRBV11-3 and TRBJ1-6; perhaps TRBD1 as D (6 bases). The CDR3 extends over 13 amino acids. V shed 5 bases and J shed 8 bases, with 10 bases lying between them. CDR1 and CDR2 from the germline V gene are SGHNT and YENEEA. The CDR3 reads CASSDRTDSPLHF. The CDR3 DNA follows: TGTGCCAGCAGCGACCGGACAGATTCACCCCTCCACTTT.

This clone has a handful of counts. CDR3 nucleotide sequence: TGTGCCAGCAGCTTTCCGACGGCTAGCGAAGCTTTCTTT. It specifies CASSFPTASEAFF. The chain recombines TRBV28 with TRBJ1-1, with no clear D. V was clipped by 6 bases and J by 8 bases, with 16 bases between them. Germline CDR1 MDHEN, CDR2 SYDVKM. The CDR3 totals 13 residues.